These T cell receptor beta chains were read from a single sample in a study of lymphopenia after photon versus proton radiotherapy. TCRdb's copy holds only in-frame clones and misses some; the assay was immunoSEQ multiplex PCR. The sample comprises 150,000 to 200,000 clones, less than 90% of which are singletons, and approximately 4.8% rests with the top ten. The sequencing here drew on peripheral blood, taken from a patient treated with photon-based radiotherapy. The receptors come from a man aged 45 to 65 with gastric cancer. CDR3s include the opening cysteine and the closing phenylalanine or tryptophan. D genes are given only for firm matches.

TRBV6-4	TRBJ1-1	-	CASSYSYSENTEAFF	TGTGCCAGCAGTTACAGCTACAGCGAGAACACTGAAGCTTTCTTT
TRBV5-4	TRBJ1-2	TRBD1	CASSLVSVPGGGYTF	TGTGCCAGCAGCTTGGTGTCGGTTCCAGGGGGTGGCTACACCTTC
TRBV7-3	TRBJ2-5	-	CASSVMSGETQYF	TGTGCCAGCAGCGTCATGTCCGGCGAGACCCAGTACTTC
TRBV5-1	TRBJ2-7	-	CASSLEARRSSSYEQYF	TGCGCCAGCAGCTTGGAAGCCCGTCGGTCAAGCTCCTACGAGCAGTACTTC
TRBV29-1	TRBJ2-7	TRBD1	CSVARAQGDEQYF	TGCAGCGTCGCCCGGGCACAGGGGGACGAGCAGTACTTC
TRBV4-2	TRBJ2-1	-	CASSPSGTLRDNEQFF	TGTGCCAGCAGCCCCTCCGGAACCTTACGGGACAATGAGCAGTTCTTC
TRBV10-1	TRBJ2-7	TRBD2	CASSSTSGNNEQYF	TGCGCCAGCAGTTCGACTAGCGGAAATAACGAGCAGTACTTC
TRBV28	TRBJ2-7	-	CASSADRDPVF	TGTGCCAGCAGTGCAGACCGGGACCCCGTCTTC
TRBV29-1	TRBJ1-4	TRBD1	CSVRTGREKLFF	TGCAGCGTTCGGACAGGGAGGGAAAAACTGTTTTTT
TRBV2	TRBJ2-2	-	CASRSLRTGELFF	TGTGCCAGCAGATCGCTACGAACCGGGGAGCTGTTTTTT
TRBV28	TRBJ2-1	-	CASRSGGYNEQFF	TGTGCCAGCAGGTCCGGGGGTTACAATGAGCAGTTCTTC
TRBV4-2	TRBJ2-3	TRBD2	CASSQGTSGRIHSTDTQYF	TGTGCCAGCAGCCAAGGGACTAGCGGGAGGATTCACAGCACAGATACGCAGTATTTT
TRBV19	TRBJ1-1	-	CASSSQGKFTEAFF	TGTGCCAGTAGTTCCCAGGGGAAGTTCACTGAAGCTTTCTTT
TRBV7-2	TRBJ2-1	-	CASSAYNEQFF	TGTGCCAGCAGCGCCTACAATGAGCAGTTCTTC
TRBV10-1	TRBJ1-1	TRBD1	CASSAGQSATEAFF	TGCGCCAGCAGCGCGGGACAGAGTGCCACTGAAGCTTTCTTT
TRBV27	TRBJ2-7	TRBD1	CASSFRTGPEQYF	TGTGCCAGCAGTTTCAGGACAGGGCCCGAGCAGTACTTC
TRBV21-1	TRBJ1-4	-	CASTRGYEGGEKLFF	TGTGCCAGCACAAGGGGTTACGAAGGAGGTGAAAAACTGTTTTTT
TRBV9	TRBJ2-1	-	CASSDGLGGDNEQFF	TGTGCCAGCAGCGACGGACTAGGGGGTGATAATGAGCAGTTCTTC
TRBV9	TRBJ2-7	TRBD2	CASSGLAGAGEQYF	TGTGCCAGCAGCGGACTAGCGGGAGCGGGCGAGCAGTACTTC
TRBV7-2	TRBJ2-3	-	CASSDRTSATDTQYF	TGTGCCAGCAGCGACAGGACGTCAGCCACAGATACGCAGTATTTT
TRBV11-3	TRBJ2-1	TRBD2	CASSLGLASYNEQFF	TGTGCCAGCAGCCTGGGACTAGCTTCCTACAATGAGCAGTTCTTC
TRBV25-1	TRBJ1-2	-	CASSEPFVLTGGGYTF	TGTGCCAGCAGTGAACCGTTCGTCCTCACCGGAGGTGGCTACACCTTC
TRBV5-6	TRBJ2-7	TRBD1	CASSSDRGDEQYF	TGTGCCAGCAGTTCTGACAGGGGGGACGAGCAGTACTTC
TRBV7-9	TRBJ2-2	-	CASSSLEEERGGELFF	TGTGCCAGCAGCTCCCTAGAGGAAGAAAGAGGCGGGGAGCTGTTTTTT
TRBV27	TRBJ1-5	TRBD1	CASSWKGTGGDQPQHF	TGTGCCAGCAGCTGGAAGGGGACAGGGGGGGATCAGCCCCAGCATTTT
TRBV7-9	TRBJ1-2	TRBD1	CASSSKTGVDGYTF	TGTGCCAGCAGCTCTAAAACAGGGGTGGATGGCTACACCTTC
TRBV5-1	TRBJ2-7	TRBD2	CASSLSGSSYEQYF	TGCGCCAGCAGCCTCAGCGGGAGCTCCTACGAGCAGTACTTC
TRBV7-9	TRBJ1-3	-	CASTPRSSGNTIYF	TGTGCCAGCACCCCCAGGTCCTCTGGAAACACCATATATTTT
TRBV2	TRBJ2-6	TRBD2	CAGRRGEGANVLTF	TGTGCCGGCAGGCGGGGGGAAGGGGCCAACGTCCTGACTTTC
TRBV2	TRBJ2-3	-	CASRTDSTDTQYF	TGTGCCAGCAGGACTGATAGCACAGATACGCAGTATTTT